These 21 T cell receptor beta chains were sequenced from one sample in a study of T cells in localized non-small cell lung cancer. Clones were read by immunoSEQ multiplex PCR, and TCRdb kept only the in-frame ones, dropping some. Among about 24,000 clones, more than 70% were seen once, and the ten largest hold 9.4%. The sequencing used peripheral blood mononuclear cells, collected before any cancer treatment. These receptors originate from a woman aged 35-70 years with stage III lung adenocarcinoma.

The CDR3 here is CASSQVLHDRLLIQPQHF. The CDR3 DNA reads as TGCGCCAGCAGCCAAGTTCTTCATGACAGGCTTTTGATTCAGCCCCAGCATTTT. The V gene is TRBV4-1, the J gene TRBJ1-5, with a tentative D call TRBD1 (6 bases). V lost 1 base and J lost 6, with 22 bases in between. The CDR3 is 18 amino acids. Germline CDR1 reads MGHRA; CDR2 reads YSYEKL.

V is TRBV6-5 and J is TRBJ1-6; 8 bases align to TRBD1. With 6 bases clipped from V and 9 bases from J, the junction kept 4 bases outside the gene matches. The CDR3 contains 13 residues. Germline V CDR1 and CDR2: MNHEY, SVGAGI. This CDR3 reads CASRTGDISPLHF. CDR3 coding DNA: TGTGCCAGCAGGACAGGGGACATTTCACCCCTCCACTTT.

The rearrangement uses TRBV28 and TRBJ1-4; D is unclear. Trimming pared 5 bases from V and 3 bases from J, leaving 7 bases between. Germline lookup yields CDR1 MDHEN and CDR2 SYDVKM. This CDR3 is built from 13 residues. The CDR3 nucleotides are TGTGCCAGCAGTCCTCCTTCTAATGAAAAACTGTTTTTT. Translating gives CASSPPSNEKLFF.

This clone occurred once. The CDR3 sequence is CASSSIRGANTEAFF. The CDR3 DNA is TGTGCCAGCAGCTCAATCAGGGGGGCGAACACTGAAGCTTTCTTT. V is TRBV5-6 and J is TRBJ1-1; the match to TRBD1 covers 7 bases. The CDR3 totals 15 residues. Looked up from germline, CDR1 is SGHDT and CDR2 is YYEEEE. Germline trimming cut 3 bases from V and 1 base from J; bases unmatched to any gene: 6.

The genes are TRBV28 and TRBJ2-4, with no clear D. Looked up from germline, CDR1 is MDHEN and CDR2 is SYDVKM. V shed 5 bases and J shed 2 bases, with 16 bases lying between them. This CDR3 is 16 amino acids long. CDR3 amino acids: CASSPLRRGTKNIQYF. For the CDR3, the DNA is TGTGCCAGCAGTCCTCTGAGGCGCGGAACCAAAAACATTCAGTACTTC.

In the case of this clone: At the DNA level, this CDR3 is encoded by other sequences in the same sample as well. This sequence joins TRBV15 and TRBJ1-1; 7 bases line up with TRBD1. The length of the CDR3 is 13 residues. The V gene's germline CDR1 is LNHNV and CDR2 YYDKDF (reference sequence). Trimming at V came to 4 bases and at J to 7 bases, leaving 6 bases not matched to a gene. CDR3 protein: CATSNQGTVEAFF. In nucleotides, the CDR3 is TGTGCCACCAGCAACCAAGGGACAGTTGAAGCTTTCTTT.

This chain joins TRBV6-6 and TRBJ2-3; D assignment may be TRBD1 or TRBD2 (5 bases each). Trimming stripped 8 bases from V and 0 bases from J, with 9 bases between. This CDR3 comprises 13 residues. Germline V gene sequence: CDR1 MNHNY, CDR2 SVGAGI (reference sequence). The CDR3 DNA reads TGTGCCAGCGGGACGGTTAGCACAGATACGCAGTATTTT. This translates into CASGTVSTDTQYF.

The V call is TRBV29-1, the J call TRBJ1-1; D uncertain. Trimming cost V 3 bases and J 9 bases, with 5 bases left between them. The germline V gene has CDR1 SQVTM and CDR2 ANQGSEA. This CDR3 is built from 9 residues. CDR3 sequence (DNA): TGCAGCGTTGACCCCCAAGCTTTCTTT. Protein sequence: CSVDPQAFF.

About this clone itself: The sample contains more than one DNA sequence encoding this CDR3. The J gene is TRBJ1-3, the V gene TRBV30; D remains unclear. Germline loops: CDR1 GTSNPN, CDR2 SVGIG (reference sequence). Trimming removed 3 bases from V and 0 bases from J, with 3 bases in between. CDR3 length: 12 residues. CDR3 sequence reads: CAWRDSGNTIYF. In DNA form, the CDR3 reads TGTGCCTGGAGGGACTCTGGAAACACCATATATTTT.

The genes are TRBV9 and TRBJ1-2; D gene uncertain. Trimming took 4 bases from V and 1 from J, leaving 2 bases between them. This CDR3 contains 11 residues. Germline V gene lookup returns CDR1 SGDLS and CDR2 YYNGEE. In DNA form, the CDR3 reads TGTGCCAGCAGCCTTAACTATGGCTACACCTTC. It yields the protein CASSLNYGYTF.

The chain joins TRBV4-1 to TRBJ1-2, with 10 nucleotides matching TRBD1. Trimming took 4 bases from V and 5 from J; bases not matched to a gene: 4. This CDR3 region has 14 residues. Germline V CDR1 and CDR2: MGHRA, YSYEKL. In DNA, the CDR3 is TGCGCCAGCAGCCCTGAGGACAGGGGGTATGGCTACACCTTC. This sequence encodes CASSPEDRGYGYTF.

This sequence joins TRBV4-3 and TRBJ1-2; TRBD1 agrees at 7 bases. From germline, CDR1 is LGHNA and CDR2 YSLEER. J was trimmed by 4 bases and V by 4 bases; bases with no gene match: 9. The CDR3 is 15 residues long. The CDR3 protein is CASSRGTGDFYGYTF. The CDR3 region has the DNA TGCGCCAGCAGCCGAGGAACAGGGGACTTCTATGGCTACACCTTC.

This chain uses TRBV6-6 with TRBJ2-3; TRBD1 matches 7 bases. Germline V CDR1 and CDR2: MNHNY, SVGAGI (reference sequence). The CDR3 runs to 15 residues. Germline trimming cut 0 bases from V and 2 bases from J; bases unmatched to any gene: 2. CDR3 sequence (DNA): TGTGCCAGCAGTTACTCGGGACAGTTCACAGATACGCAGTATTTT. Its translation: CASSYSGQFTDTQYF.

V usage is TRBV6-1 and J usage is TRBJ2-3; D remains unclear. CDR3 length: 13 amino acids. Trimming removed 3 bases from V and 2 bases from J, with 6 bases in between. From germline, CDR1 is MNHNS and CDR2 SASEGT. This CDR3 reads CASSDYYTDTQYF. CDR3 coding DNA: TGTGCCAGCAGTGACTATTACACAGATACGCAGTATTTT.

This clone was observed a single time. The CDR3 DNA sequence: TGTGCCAGCAGTTTACTGGGACTAGCGGGCCTACGAGCCCAGTACTTC. Translating it yields CASSLLGLAGLRAQYF. V usage is TRBV28 and J usage is TRBJ2-5, with TRBD2 identical over 12 bases. Per germline, CDR1 MDHEN and CDR2 SYDVKM. The CDR3 extends over 16 amino acids. The junction had 10 bases not matched to a gene; V was cut back by 2 bases and J by 9 bases.

This clone is medium-sized within its sample. The chain combines TRBV28 with TRBJ1-1, with D maybe TRBD1 (5 bases). V was shortened by 3 bases and J by 1 base, with 6 bases between the two germline ends. The CDR3 has 13 residues. Germline CDR1 and CDR2: MDHEN and SYDVKM. The CDR3 loop reads CASSLGRNTEAFF. CDR3 DNA sequence: TGTGCCAGCAGTTTGGGACGGAACACTGAAGCTTTCTTT.

The gene calls are TRBV11-2 and TRBJ2-7; TRBD2 matches at 10 bases. The length of the CDR3 is 14 residues. The V and J ends lost 6 bases and 3 bases, in that order; junction bases with no gene match: 5. Germline V lookup: CDR1 SGHAT, CDR2 FQNNGV. CDR3 region: CASRSASGSYEQYF. CDR3 DNA sequence: TGTGCCAGCAGAAGTGCTAGCGGGAGCTACGAGCAGTACTTC.

The chain carries TRBV7-2 and TRBJ2-1; 7 nucleotides align to TRBD1. Germline CDR1 is SGHTA and CDR2 is FQGNSA. CDR3 size: 17 residues. After removal of 5 bases from V and 0 bases from J, the junction contained 10 bases not matched to a gene. The CDR3 DNA is TGTGCCAGCAGCCCTCCCCGGGACAGTGGCTCCTACAATGAGCAGTTCTTC. As protein: CASSPPRDSGSYNEQFF.

This chain connects TRBV19 to TRBJ1-1; 12 nucleotides line up with TRBD1. Germline CDR1 is LNHDA and CDR2 is SQIVND (reference sequence). This CDR3 comprises 15 residues. Losses at the gene ends were 4 bases for V and 6 bases for J; bases not matched to a gene: 6. The CDR3 sequence is CASSKPGQGASEAFF. For the CDR3, the DNA is TGTGCCAGTAGTAAGCCGGGACAGGGGGCCTCTGAAGCTTTCTTT.

The chain carries TRBV5-4 and TRBJ2-7, with TRBD2 matching over 10 bases. After removal of 4 bases from V and 6 bases from J, the junction contained 7 bases not matched to a gene. Per the germline V gene, CDR1 is SGHNT and CDR2 is YYREEE (reference sequence). The CDR3 covers 14 residues. DNA for the CDR3: TGTGCCAGCAGCGATAGCGGGAGGTTTGTCGAGCAGTACTTC. Translated: CASSDSGRFVEQYF.

The V gene is TRBV7-9, the J gene TRBJ2-3; tentatively, D is TRBD2 (6 bases). CDR3 length: 17 amino acids. Germline-derived CDR1 and CDR2 are SEHNR and FQNEAQ (reference sequence). Trimming pared 3 bases from V and 0 bases from J, leaving 16 bases between. This CDR3 is CASSFRDSPSSTDTQYF. Here the CDR3 DNA reads TGTGCCAGCAGCTTTCGGGACTCACCTTCTAGCACAGATACGCAGTATTTT.